The sequence of this TCR beta chain was determined in a study of CD8 T cells in Susac syndrome. RNA totalling about 0.5 to 1 ug underwent reverse transcription with random hexamers. Via MiXCR, TCRdb re-called the immunoSEQ multiplex PCR reads, giving one row per CDR3 protein. The sample contains 150,000 to 200,000 distinct CDR3 sequences, approximately 93% of which appear only once. Germline assignment: CDR1 DFQATT and CDR2 SNEGSKA (reference sequence). The CDR3 extends over 16 amino acids. Losses at the gene ends were 6 bases for V and 4 bases for J; bases not matched to a gene: 11. This TCR derives from a human donor with multiple sclerosis. The chain has TRBV20-1 and TRBJ2-2; TRBD2 agrees at 10 bases. Input material: CD4+ T cells from PBMCs. The CDR3 spells CSARASGSVGTGELFF. The CDR3 DNA follows: TGCAGTGCCAGGGCTAGCGGGAGTGTCGGCACCGGGGAGCTGTTTTTT.